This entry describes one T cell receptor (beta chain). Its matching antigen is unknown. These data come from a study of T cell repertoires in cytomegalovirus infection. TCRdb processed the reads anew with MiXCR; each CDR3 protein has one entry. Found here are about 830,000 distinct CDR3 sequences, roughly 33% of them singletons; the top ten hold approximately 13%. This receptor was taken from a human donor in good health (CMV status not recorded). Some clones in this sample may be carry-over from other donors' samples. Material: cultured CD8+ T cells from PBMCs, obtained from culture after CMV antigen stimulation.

The DNA for the CDR3 is TGTGCCAGCAGTTCCGACCCGGCGGCCTTTCAGCCCCAGCATTTT. It is translated as CASSSDPAAFQPQHF. The chain combines TRBV27 with TRBJ1-5, with D uncertain. This CDR3 spans 15 amino acids. Trimming took off 4 bases at V and 6 bases at J, with 16 bases between the two ends. Germline V gives CDR1 MNHEY, CDR2 SMNVEV (reference sequence).